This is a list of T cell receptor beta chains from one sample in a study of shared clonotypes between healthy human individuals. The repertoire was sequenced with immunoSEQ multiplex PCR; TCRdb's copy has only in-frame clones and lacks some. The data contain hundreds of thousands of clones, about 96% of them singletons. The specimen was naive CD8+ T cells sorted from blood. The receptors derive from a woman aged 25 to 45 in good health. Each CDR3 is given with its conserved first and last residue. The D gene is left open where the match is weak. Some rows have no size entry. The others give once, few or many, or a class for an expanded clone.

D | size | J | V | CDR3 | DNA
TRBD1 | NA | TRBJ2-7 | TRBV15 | CATSSVPGQGTYEQYF | TGTGCCACCAGCAGTGTACCGGGACAGGGGACCTACGAGCAGTACTTC
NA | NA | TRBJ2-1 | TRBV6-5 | CASSLAHDPYNEQFF | TGTGCCAGCAGTTTGGCCCACGACCCCTACAATGAGCAGTTCTTC
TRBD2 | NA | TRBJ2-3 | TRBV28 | CASSIGLAVSTDTQYF | TGTGCCAGCAGCATCGGACTAGCGGTTAGCACAGATACGCAGTATTTT
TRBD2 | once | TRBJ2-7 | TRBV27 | CAGGTSGRWRNRTYEQYF | TGTGCCGGGGGGACTAGCGGGAGATGGCGAAATCGGACATACGAGCAGTACTTC
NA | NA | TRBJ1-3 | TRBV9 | CASSVNSGNTIYF | TGTGCCAGCAGCGTCAATTCTGGAAACACCATATATTTT
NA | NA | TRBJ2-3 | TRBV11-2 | CASSSSADTQYF | TGTGCCAGCAGCTCCTCCGCAGATACGCAGTATTTT
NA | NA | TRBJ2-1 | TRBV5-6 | CASSSRDVNEQFF | TGTGCCAGCAGCTCCCGGGACGTCAATGAGCAGTTCTTC
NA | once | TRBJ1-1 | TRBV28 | CASRDSHTEAFF | TGTGCCAGCAGGGATTCGCACACTGAAGCTTTCTTT
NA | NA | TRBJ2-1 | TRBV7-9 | CASSPTIEAETYNEQFF | TGTGCCAGCAGCCCTACAATCGAAGCGGAGACCTACAATGAGCAGTTCTTC
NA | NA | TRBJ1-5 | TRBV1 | CTSSQKGQNQPQHF | TGCACCAGCAGCCAAAAGGGCCAGAATCAGCCCCAGCATTTT
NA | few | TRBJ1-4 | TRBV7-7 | CASSLARNEKLFF | TGTGCCAGCAGCTTAGCCAGAAATGAAAAACTGTTTTTT
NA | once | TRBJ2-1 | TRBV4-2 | CASRGARDSYNEQFF | TGTGCCAGCAGGGGTGCGCGGGACTCCTACAATGAGCAGTTCTTC
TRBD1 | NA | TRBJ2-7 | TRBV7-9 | CASRPGQNYEQYF | TGTGCCAGCAGACCGGGACAGAACTACGAGCAGTACTTC
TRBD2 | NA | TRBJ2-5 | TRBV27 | CASSDLAGGEETQYF | TGTGCCAGCAGCGATTTAGCGGGGGGGGAGGAGACCCAGTACTTC
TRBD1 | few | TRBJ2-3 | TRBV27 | CASSPSGQGITDTQYF | TGTGCCAGCAGTCCCTCGGGACAGGGGATAACAGATACGCAGTATTTT
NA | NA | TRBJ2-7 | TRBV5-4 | CASRLDGAQSYEQYF | TGTGCCAGCAGGTTGGATGGGGCCCAATCCTACGAGCAGTACTTC
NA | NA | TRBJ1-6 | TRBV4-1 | CASSQLDRSYNSPLHF | TGCGCCAGCAGCCAACTTGACAGATCCTATAATTCACCCCTCCACTTT
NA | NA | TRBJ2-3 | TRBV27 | CASSFVGDTQYF | TGTGCCAGCAGTTTTGTGGGAGATACGCAGTATTTT
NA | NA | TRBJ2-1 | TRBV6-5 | CASSYAGPSYNEQFF | TGTGCCAGCAGTTATGCGGGGCCCTCCTACAATGAGCAGTTCTTC
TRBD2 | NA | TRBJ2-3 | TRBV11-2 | CAILGSGRALGADTQYF | TGTGCCATTCTGGGGAGCGGGAGGGCCCTGGGGGCAGATACGCAGTATTTT
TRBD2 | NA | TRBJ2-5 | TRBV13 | CASSLGAGDQETQYF | TGTGCCAGCAGCTTAGGAGCGGGGGACCAAGAGACCCAGTACTTC
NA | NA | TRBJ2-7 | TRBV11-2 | CASSSLPTVLTYEQYF | TGTGCCAGCAGCTCTTTACCGACGGTACTAACCTACGAGCAGTACTTC
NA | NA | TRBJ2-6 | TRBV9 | CASSVEQQMNTNVLTF | TGTGCCAGCAGCGTAGAGCAGCAGATGAATACCAACGTCCTGACTTTC
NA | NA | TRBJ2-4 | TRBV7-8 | CASSLTGIAKNIQYF | TGTGCCAGCAGCTTAACCGGGATAGCCAAAAACATTCAGTACTTC
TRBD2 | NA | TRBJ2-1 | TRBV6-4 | CASSEGLAPYNEQFF | TGTGCCAGCAGTGAGGGACTAGCGCCGTACAATGAGCAGTTCTTC
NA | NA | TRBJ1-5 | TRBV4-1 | CASSQDTRPYQPQHF | TGCGCCAGCAGCCAAGATACAAGGCCTTATCAGCCCCAGCATTTT
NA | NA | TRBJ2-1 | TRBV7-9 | CASRDGNNNEQFF | TGTGCCAGTAGGGATGGGAATAACAATGAGCAGTTCTTC
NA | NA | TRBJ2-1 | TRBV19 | CASRGGYNEQFF | TGTGCCAGTAGGGGCGGGTACAATGAGCAGTTCTTC
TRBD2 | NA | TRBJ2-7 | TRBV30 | CAWSPGLATYEQYF | TGTGCCTGGAGTCCAGGACTAGCAACCTACGAGCAGTACTTC